This T cell receptor beta chain was identified during a study of post-analysis software for immune sequencing data. About the study: Relapsing-remitting, secondary progressive and progressive-relapsing multiple sclerosis courses were included.

TCR beta cDNA libraries had unique molecular identifiers. A population of roughly 0.95 to 10 million T cells gave rise to roughly 0.5 million cDNA molecules. TCRdb itself ran the PCR reads through MiXCR, one entry per CDR3 protein. This sample yields more than 500,000 distinct CDR3 sequences, of which around 36% are seen a single time; about 5.6% belongs to the top ten. As for this clonotype: The antigen is unknown.

Study-wide results and caveats: Those with multiple sclerosis, the patient group, showed significantly lower normalized Chao1 diversity than controls. By F measure, samples from a shared preparation batch strongly co-clustered. Patients used about 5 TRBV segments, including TRBV5-6, TRBV5-1 and TRBV20-1, more often than controls.

Germline V gene data show CDR1 as ENHRY and CDR2 as SYGVKD. CDR3 length equals 13 residues. V was trimmed by 6 bases and J by 0 bases, leaving 6 bases between them. The rearrangement links TRBV10-3 to TRBJ1-5; a possible D gene is TRBD1 (6 bases). Sequenced input: blood. The source of this sequence is a girl under 18 with multiple sclerosis. CDR3 sequence reads: CAIRQGSNQPQHF. The CDR3 DNA is TGTGCCATCAGACAGGGTAGCAATCAGCCCCAGCATTTT.